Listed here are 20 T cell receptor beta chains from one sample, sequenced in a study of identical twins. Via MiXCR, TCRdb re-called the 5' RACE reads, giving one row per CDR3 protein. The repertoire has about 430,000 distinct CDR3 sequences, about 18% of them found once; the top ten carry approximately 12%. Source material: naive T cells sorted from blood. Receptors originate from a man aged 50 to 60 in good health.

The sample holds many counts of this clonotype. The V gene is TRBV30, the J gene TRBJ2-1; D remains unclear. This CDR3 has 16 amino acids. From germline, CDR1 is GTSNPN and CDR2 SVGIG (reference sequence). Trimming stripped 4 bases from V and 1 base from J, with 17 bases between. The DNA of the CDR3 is TGTGCCTGGACACCCTTCGGGCAAGTTTCCTACAATGAGCAGTTCTTC. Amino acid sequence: CAWTPFGQVSYNEQFF.

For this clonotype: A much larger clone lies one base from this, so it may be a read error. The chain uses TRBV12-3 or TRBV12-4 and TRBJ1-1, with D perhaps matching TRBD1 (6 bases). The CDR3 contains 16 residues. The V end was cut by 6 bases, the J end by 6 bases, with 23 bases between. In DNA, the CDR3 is TGTGCCAGCAGCCCGAACCGATTGGACAGAAGCGCTGAAGCTTTCTTT. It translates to CASSPNRLDRSAEAFF.

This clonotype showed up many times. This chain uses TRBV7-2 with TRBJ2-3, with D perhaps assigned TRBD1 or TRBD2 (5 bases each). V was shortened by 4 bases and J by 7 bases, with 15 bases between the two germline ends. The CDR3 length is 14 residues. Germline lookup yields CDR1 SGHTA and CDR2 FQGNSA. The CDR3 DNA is TGTGCCAGCAGCTGGGACGCAGCTTCGAATACGCAGTATTTT. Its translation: CASSWDAASNTQYF.

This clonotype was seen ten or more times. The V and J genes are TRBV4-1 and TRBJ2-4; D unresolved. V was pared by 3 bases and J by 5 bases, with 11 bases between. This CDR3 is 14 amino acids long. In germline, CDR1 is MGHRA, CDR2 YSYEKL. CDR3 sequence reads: CASSQVAGQNIQYF. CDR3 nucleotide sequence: TGCGCCAGCAGCCAGGTCGCAGGTCAAAACATTCAGTACTTC.

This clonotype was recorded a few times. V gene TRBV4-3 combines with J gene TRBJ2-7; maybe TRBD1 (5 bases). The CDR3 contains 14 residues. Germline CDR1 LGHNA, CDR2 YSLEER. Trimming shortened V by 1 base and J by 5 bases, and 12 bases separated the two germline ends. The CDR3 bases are TGCGCCAGCAGCCAAGTTGCAGGGCGCCACGAGCAGTACTTC. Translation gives CASSQVAGRHEQYF.

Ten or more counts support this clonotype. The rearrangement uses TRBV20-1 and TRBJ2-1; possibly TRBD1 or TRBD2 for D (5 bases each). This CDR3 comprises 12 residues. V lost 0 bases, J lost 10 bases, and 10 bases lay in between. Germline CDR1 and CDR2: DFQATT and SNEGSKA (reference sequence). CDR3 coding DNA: TGCAGTGCTAGAGATTGGGGCGGGGAGCAGTTCTTC. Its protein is CSARDWGGEQFF.

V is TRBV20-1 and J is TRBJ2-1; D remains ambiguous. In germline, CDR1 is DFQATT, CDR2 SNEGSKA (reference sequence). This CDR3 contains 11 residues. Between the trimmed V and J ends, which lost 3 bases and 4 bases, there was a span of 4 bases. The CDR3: CSARQYNEQFF. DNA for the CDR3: TGCAGTGCTAGGCAATACAATGAGCAGTTCTTC.

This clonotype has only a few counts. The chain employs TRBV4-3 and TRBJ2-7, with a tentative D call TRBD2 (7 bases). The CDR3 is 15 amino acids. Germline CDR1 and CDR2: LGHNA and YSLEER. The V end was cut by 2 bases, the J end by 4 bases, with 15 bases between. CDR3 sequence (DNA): TGCGCCAGCAGCCAACTCTGGGAGGGGGGTTACGAGCAGTACTTC. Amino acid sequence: CASSQLWEGGYEQYF.

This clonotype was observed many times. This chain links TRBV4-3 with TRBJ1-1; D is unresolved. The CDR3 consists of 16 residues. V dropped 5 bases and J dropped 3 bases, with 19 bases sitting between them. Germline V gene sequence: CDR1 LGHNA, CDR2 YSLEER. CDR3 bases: TGCGCCAGCAGCGTTGACCATGGAAGTTGGGACACTGAAGCTTTCTTT. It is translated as CASSVDHGSWDTEAFF.

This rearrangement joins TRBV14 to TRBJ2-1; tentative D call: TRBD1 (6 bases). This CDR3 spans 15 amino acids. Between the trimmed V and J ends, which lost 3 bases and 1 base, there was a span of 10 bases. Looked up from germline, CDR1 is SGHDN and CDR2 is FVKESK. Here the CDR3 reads CASSQLQGSYNEQFF. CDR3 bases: TGTGCCAGCAGCCAGCTACAGGGATCCTACAATGAGCAGTTCTTC. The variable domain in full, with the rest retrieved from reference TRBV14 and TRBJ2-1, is EAGVTQFPSHSVIEKGQTVTLRCDPISGHDNLYWYRRVMGKEIKFLLHFVKESKQDESGMPNNRFLAERTGGTYSTLKVQPAELEDSGVYFCASSQLQGSYNEQFFGPGTRLTVL.

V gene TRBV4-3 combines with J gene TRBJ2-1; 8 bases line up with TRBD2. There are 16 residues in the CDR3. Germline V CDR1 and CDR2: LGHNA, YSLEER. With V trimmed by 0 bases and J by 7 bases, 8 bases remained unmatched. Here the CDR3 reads CASSQDRRLAKNEQFF. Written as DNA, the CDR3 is TGCGCCAGCAGCCAAGATCGCCGACTAGCGAAGAATGAGCAGTTCTTC.

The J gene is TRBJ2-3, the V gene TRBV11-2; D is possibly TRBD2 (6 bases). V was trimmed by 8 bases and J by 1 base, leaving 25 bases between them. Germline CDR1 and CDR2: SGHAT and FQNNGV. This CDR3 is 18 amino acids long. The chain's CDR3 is CASHRGAGYPWGTDTQYF. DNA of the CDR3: TGTGCCAGCCACCGGGGAGCGGGCTACCCCTGGGGCACAGATACGCAGTATTTT.

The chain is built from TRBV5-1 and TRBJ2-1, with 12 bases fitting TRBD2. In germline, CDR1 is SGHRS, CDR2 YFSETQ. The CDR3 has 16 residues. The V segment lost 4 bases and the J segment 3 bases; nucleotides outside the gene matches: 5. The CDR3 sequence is CASSPTSGGYYNEQFF. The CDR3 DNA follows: TGCGCCAGCAGCCCGACTAGCGGGGGATACTACAATGAGCAGTTCTTC.

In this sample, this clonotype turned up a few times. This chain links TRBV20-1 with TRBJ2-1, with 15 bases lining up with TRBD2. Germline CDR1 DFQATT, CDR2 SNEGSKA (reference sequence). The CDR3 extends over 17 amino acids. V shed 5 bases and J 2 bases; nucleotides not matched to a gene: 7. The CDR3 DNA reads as TGCAGTGCTCGGGGACTAGCGGGAGGTTCCCCCTACAATGAGCAGTTCTTC. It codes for CSARGLAGGSPYNEQFF.

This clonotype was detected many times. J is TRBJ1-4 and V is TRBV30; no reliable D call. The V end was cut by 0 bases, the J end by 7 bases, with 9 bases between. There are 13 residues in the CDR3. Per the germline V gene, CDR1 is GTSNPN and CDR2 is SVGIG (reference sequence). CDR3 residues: CAWSVGPGEKLFF. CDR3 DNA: TGTGCCTGGAGTGTAGGTCCGGGTGAAAAACTGTTTTTT.

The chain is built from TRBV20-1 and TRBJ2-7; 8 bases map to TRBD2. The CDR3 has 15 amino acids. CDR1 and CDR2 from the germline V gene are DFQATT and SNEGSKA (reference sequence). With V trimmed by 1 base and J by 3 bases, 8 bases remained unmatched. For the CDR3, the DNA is TGCAGTGCTAGAGGGAGTCGGGAGGGCCGCTACGAGCAGTACTTC. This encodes CSARGSREGRYEQYF.

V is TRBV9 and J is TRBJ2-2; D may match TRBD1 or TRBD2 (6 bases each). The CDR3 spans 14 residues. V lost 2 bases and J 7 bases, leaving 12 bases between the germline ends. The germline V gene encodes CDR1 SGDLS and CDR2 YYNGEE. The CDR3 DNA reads TGTGCCAGCAGCGTTTCGGGGGCGTTCGGGGAGCTGTTTTTT. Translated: CASSVSGAFGELFF. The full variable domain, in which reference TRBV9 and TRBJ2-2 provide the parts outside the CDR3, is DSGVTQTPKHLITATGQRVTLRCSPRSGDLSVYWYQQSLDQGLQFLIQYYNGEERAKGNILERFSAQQFPDLHSELNLSSLELGDSALYFCASSVSGAFGELFFGEGSRLTVL.

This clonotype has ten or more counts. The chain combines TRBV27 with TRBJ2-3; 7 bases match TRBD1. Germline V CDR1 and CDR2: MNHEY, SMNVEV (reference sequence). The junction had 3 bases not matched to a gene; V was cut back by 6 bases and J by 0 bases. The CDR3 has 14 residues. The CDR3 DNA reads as TGTGCCAGCAGCAGACAGGGTAGCACAGATACGCAGTATTTT. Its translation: CASSRQGSTDTQYF.

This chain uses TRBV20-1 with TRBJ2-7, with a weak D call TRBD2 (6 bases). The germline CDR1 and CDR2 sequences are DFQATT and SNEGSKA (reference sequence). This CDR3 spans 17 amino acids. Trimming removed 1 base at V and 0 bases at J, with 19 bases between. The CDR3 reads CSARGSGLALSSYEQYF. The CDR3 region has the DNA TGCAGTGCTAGAGGGAGCGGCCTAGCGCTCAGCTCCTACGAGCAGTACTTC.

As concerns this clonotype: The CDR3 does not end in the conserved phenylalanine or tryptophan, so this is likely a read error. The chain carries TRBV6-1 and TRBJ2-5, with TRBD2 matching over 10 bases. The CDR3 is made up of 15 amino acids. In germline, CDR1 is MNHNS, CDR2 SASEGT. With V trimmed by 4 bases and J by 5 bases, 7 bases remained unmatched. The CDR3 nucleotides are TGTGCCAGCAGTGCCAGGGGTAGCGGGGGGGAGACCCAGTACCTC. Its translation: CASSARGSGGETQYL.